This entry features one T cell receptor (beta chain) sequence. These data belong to a study of control samples from healthy donors and cancer patients. TCRdb keeps only in-frame clones here, not all; method: immunoSEQ multiplex PCR. The sample has 130,000 or so clones; about 90% are singletons. The clonotype was recovered from a man younger than 30 in good health. The sample taken for sequencing was blood.

The CDR3 bases are TGTGCCAGCAGCCAAGAAATCACGTTCGTTCCTTTCTTT. Translation: CASSQEITFVPFF. The V and J genes are TRBV3-1 (or the pseudogene TRBV3-2) and TRBJ1-1, with D hard to call. The CDR3 totals 13 residues. V lost 0 bases and J lost 12, with 14 bases in between. Germline V gene lookup returns CDR1 LGHDT and CDR2 YNNKEL (reference sequence).